The rows below give T cell receptor beta chains drawn from one sample of a study of PD-1 blockade in classical Hodgkin lymphoma. Generated by immunoSEQ multiplex PCR, the TCRdb table keeps only in-frame clones and is missing some. Of about 27,000 clones listed, around 83% were seen once; the top ten hold about 2.4%. The sequenced sample was CD4+ T cells from blood, obtained before the fourth cycle of nivolumab. The receptor set was obtained from a human donor with classical Hodgkin lymphoma. CDR3s include the opening cysteine and the closing phenylalanine or tryptophan. A D gene is named only where the DNA matches it firmly. Some rows have no size entry. The others give once, few or many, or a class for an expanded clone.

d_call	j_call	clone_size	v_call	cdr3_aa	cdr3_nt
TRBD1	TRBJ1-4	-	TRBV7-9	CASSLSLGQNEKLFF	TGTGCCAGCAGCTTATCCTTGGGACAGAATGAAAAACTGTTTTTT
TRBD1	TRBJ1-2	-	TRBV28	CASRSQGPGGYTF	TGTGCCAGCAGATCACAGGGGCCCGGGGGCTACACCTTC
TRBD1	TRBJ1-2	-	TRBV5-1	CASSAGQGDYGYTF	TGCGCCAGCAGCGCTGGACAGGGGGACTATGGCTACACCTTC
TRBD2	TRBJ2-7	-	TRBV7-9	CASSLTTSGSSYEQYF	TGTGCCAGCAGCTTAACCACTAGCGGGAGTTCGTACGAGCAGTACTTC
-	TRBJ1-1	-	TRBV7-2	CASSFSDTEAFF	TGTGCCAGCAGCTTCAGCGACACTGAAGCTTTCTTT
-	TRBJ2-3	-	TRBV11-3	CASSSGSPISTDTQYF	TGTGCCAGCAGCTCCGGATCCCCCATTTCGACAGATACGCAGTATTTT
TRBD2	TRBJ2-3	-	TRBV19	CASSIDPAGGWDTQYF	TGTGCCAGTAGTATAGATCCGGCGGGAGGGTGGGATACGCAGTATTTT
TRBD1	TRBJ2-5	-	TRBV15	CATSRDREETQYF	TGTGCCACCAGCCGGGACAGGGAGGAGACCCAGTACTTC
TRBD2	TRBJ2-5	-	TRBV28	CASSYRRGGLAGPRETQYF	TGTGCCAGCAGCTACCGCCGGGGGGGGCTAGCGGGGCCGAGGGAGACCCAGTACTTC
-	TRBJ1-2	few	TRBV21-1	CASSKADRANGYTF	TGTGCCAGCAGCAAGGCCGACAGGGCCAATGGCTACACCTTC
-	TRBJ2-1	-	TRBV11-2	CASSTGQGTEQFF	TGTGCCAGCAGCACCGGTCAGGGCACTGAGCAGTTCTTC
-	TRBJ2-5	once	TRBV10-2	CASSVTSQETQYF	TGCGCCAGCAGTGTGACAAGCCAAGAGACCCAGTACTTC
-	TRBJ1-2	few	TRBV2	CASSDQKEGYTF	TGTGCCAGCAGTGATCAAAAGGAGGGCTACACCTTC
-	TRBJ1-2	once	TRBV28	CASWEINYGYTF	TGTGCCAGTTGGGAGATAAACTATGGCTACACCTTC
TRBD1	TRBJ2-3	-	TRBV2	CASKGRGSTDTQYF	TGTGCCAGCAAGGGCAGGGGGTCCACAGATACGCAGTATTTT
TRBD1	TRBJ1-2	-	TRBV29-1	CSGGSRKRQGDYGYTF	TGCAGTGGCGGTTCACGGAAAAGACAGGGCGACTATGGCTACACCTTC
TRBD1	TRBJ2-1	-	TRBV5-1	CASSPGGTGDEQFF	TGCGCCAGCAGCCCGGGAGGGACAGGGGATGAGCAGTTCTTC
-	TRBJ2-7	-	TRBV11-1	CASSWGRSGGTGDYEQYF	TGTGCCAGCAGCTGGGGCCGGAGCGGGGGGACAGGTGACTACGAGCAGTACTTC
-	TRBJ1-5	-	TRBV9	CASSAQGEWNQPQHF	TGTGCCAGCAGCGCCCAGGGTGAATGGAATCAGCCCCAGCATTTT
TRBD2	TRBJ2-7	-	TRBV5-1	CASSRRLAGGPSSYEQYF	TGCGCCAGCAGCCGTCGACTAGCGGGAGGCCCCTCTTCCTACGAGCAGTACTTC
-	TRBJ2-7	-	TRBV30	CAWSPGKVREQYF	TGTGCCTGGAGCCCAGGGAAGGTCCGCGAGCAGTACTTC
-	TRBJ2-7	few	TRBV4-3	CASSQGLRGTYEQYF	TGCGCCAGCAGCCAAGGGTTACGCGGGACCTACGAGCAGTACTTC
-	TRBJ1-1	-	TRBV30	CAWGRMNTEAFF	TGTGCCTGGGGACGGATGAACACTGAAGCTTTCTTT
-	TRBJ2-1	-	TRBV27	CASSLSGGATNEQFF	TGTGCCAGCAGTTTAAGTGGGGGGGCTACTAATGAGCAGTTCTTC
-	TRBJ2-5	-	TRBV14	CASSQERGITETQYF	TGTGCCAGCAGCCAAGAAAGGGGAATCACCGAGACCCAGTACTTC
-	TRBJ1-1	-	TRBV5-1	CASSLELLDTEAFF	TGCGCCAGCAGCTTGGAGCTCCTCGACACTGAAGCTTTCTTT
-	TRBJ1-2	few	TRBV19	CASSINEQNYGYTF	TGTGCCAGTAGTATTAATGAACAGAACTATGGCTACACCTTC
-	TRBJ2-4	-	TRBV2	CASSRTGEAGNIQYF	TGTGCCAGCAGTCGTACAGGGGAGGCAGGAAACATTCAGTACTTC
TRBD2	TRBJ2-7	-	TRBV2	CASSEGTSVSRQYF	TGTGCCAGCAGTGAAGGGACTAGCGTGAGTAGGCAGTACTTC
TRBD2	TRBJ2-3	-	TRBV6-1	CASRPQLAGVDTQYF	TGTGCCAGCAGACCCCAACTAGCGGGAGTAGATACGCAGTATTTT
-	TRBJ2-1	-	TRBV6-5	CASSKDYSYNEQFF	TGTGCCAGCAGTAAGGACTACTCCTACAATGAGCAGTTCTTC
TRBD2	TRBJ2-3	-	TRBV27	CASSLPPLLASGSDTQYF	TGTGCCAGCAGTTTACCCCCGCTCCTCGCTAGCGGATCAGATACGCAGTATTTT
-	TRBJ2-5	-	TRBV11-2	CASSLGPPGFERETQYF	TGTGCCAGCAGCTTGGGCCCCCCGGGTTTCGAACGGGAGACCCAGTACTTC
-	TRBJ2-7	-	TRBV11-2	CASTTGTSSYEQYF	TGTGCCAGCACCACCGGGACTTCATCCTACGAGCAGTACTTC
TRBD1	TRBJ1-2	-	TRBV28	CASSYSDREDYGYTF	TGTGCCAGCAGTTATTCTGACAGGGAAGACTATGGCTACACCTTC
-	TRBJ2-5	-	TRBV29-1	CSVEDRGGQVVAQYF	TGCAGCGTTGAGGATCGCGGGGGCCAGGTTGTGGCCCAGTACTTC